The 8 T cell receptor beta chains presented below share a single source sample, sequenced in a study of T cells expressing NK-cell markers. With the 5' RACE reads reprocessed, TCRdb shows one record per CDR3 protein and no DNA. The table for this sample gives over 150,000 distinct CDR3 sequences. Sequences were obtained from blood T cells: a sorted CD56 or NKG2C T cell subset, CD4+ or CD8+ T cells, or bulk PBMC T cells (not recorded which). Every receptor here comes from a woman aged 50 to 60 in good health.

The chain is built from TRBV7-9 and TRBJ2-1. The CDR3 has 14 amino acids. The germline CDR1 and CDR2 sequences are SEHNR and FQNEAQ (reference sequence). CDR3 loop: CASSLVGLYNEQFF.

The chain links TRBV29-1 to TRBJ1-4; TCRdb gives TRBD1 as the D gene, but with no DNA this cannot be confirmed. The CDR3 is 13 amino acids. Germline values: CDR1 SQVTM, CDR2 ANQGSEA. CDR3: CSVPGQGQEKLFF.

The genes are TRBV2 and TRBJ2-7; the D gene TCRdb calls, TRBD2, cannot be checked with no DNA. This CDR3 region has 15 residues. Germline V gives CDR1 SNHLY, CDR2 FYNNEI. The chain's CDR3 is CASSEGLELSYEQYF.

The chain couples TRBV20-1 to TRBJ2-1. Germline assignment: CDR1 DFQATT and CDR2 SNEGSKA (reference sequence). The length of the CDR3 is 15 residues. The CDR3 loop is CSAPRVEGSYNEQFF.

The V and J genes are TRBV4-1 and TRBJ2-1. The CDR3 covers 16 residues. Germline V gives CDR1 MGHRA, CDR2 YSYEKL. CDR3 sequence reads: CASSQAGGSPDNEQFF.

The chain links TRBV12-3 or TRBV12-4 to TRBJ1-5; TCRdb designates TRBD1, a call that cannot be tested without DNA. There are 19 residues in the CDR3. This chain's CDR3 is CASSLGALGQKKTNQPQHF.

The CDR3 sequence: CASSYSGGGFGYTF. The chain is built from TRBV6-5 and TRBJ1-2; TCRdb's assignment of TRBD1 cannot be checked, as there is no DNA. The CDR3 length is 14 residues. CDR1 MNHEY and CDR2 SVGAGI come from the germline V gene.

The rearrangement uses TRBV6-6 and TRBJ1-1. Germline loops: CDR1 MNHNY, CDR2 SVGAGI (reference sequence). The CDR3 spans 14 residues. The CDR3 spells CATEESGMNTEAFF.